Listed here are 8 T cell receptor beta chains from one sample, sequenced in a study of cytomegalovirus exposure and HLA in healthy donors. Primers included in the PCR were 60 Vbeta and 13 Jbeta primers. Libraries were prepared by immunoSEQ multiplex PCR; TCRdb keeps only in-frame clonotypes and omits some of them. Counted here are roughly 100,000 clones, more than 70% occurring once; the ten biggest clones make up around a tenth. The specimen was PBMCs. These TCRs come from a male donor in good health and CMV-seropositive.

The rearrangement joins TRBV6-1 to TRBJ2-1, with TRBD2 matching over 11 bases. Germline assignment: CDR1 MNHNS and CDR2 SASEGT. The V gene end was trimmed by 5 bases and the J gene end by 8 bases; junction bases not matched to a gene: 5. The CDR3 consists of 14 residues. CDR3 residues: CASSFSGRGHEQFF. CDR3 sequence (DNA): TGTGCCAGCAGTTTTAGCGGGAGGGGGCATGAGCAGTTCTTC.

This clone has just one count. This chain links TRBV5-6 with TRBJ2-5, with D possibly being TRBD2 (5 bases). The CDR3 extends over 16 amino acids. Germline V gene sequence: CDR1 SGHDT, CDR2 YYEEEE. V lost 1 base, J lost 0 bases, and 13 bases lay in between. As DNA, the CDR3 is TGTGCCAGCAGCTTGTTAGCGAAACAGTACCAAGAGACCCAGTACTTC. It encodes CASSLLAKQYQETQYF.

The chain carries TRBV10-3 and TRBJ2-2, with 9 bases matching TRBD2. Germline CDR1 is ENHRY and CDR2 is SYGVKD. V shed 11 bases and J 6 bases; nucleotides not matched to a gene: 19. The CDR3 is 17 residues long. The CDR3 protein is CASDEGGRARRAGELFF. CDR3 coding DNA: TGTGCCTCCGACGAGGGCGGGAGGGCCCGAAGGGCCGGGGAGCTGTTTTTT.

The chain is built from TRBV7-8 and TRBJ2-6; no clear D gene. The CDR3 totals 15 residues. The V and J ends lost 1 base and 2 bases respectively, with 6 bases between them. Germline CDR1 SGHVS, CDR2 FQNEAQ. CDR3 sequence reads: CASSLEEAGANVLTF. The DNA for the CDR3 is TGTGCCAGCAGCTTAGAAGAGGCTGGGGCCAACGTCCTGACTTTC.

The V gene is TRBV5-4, the J gene TRBJ2-2, with a weak D call TRBD2 (6 bases). The V end was cut by 0 bases, the J end by 0 bases, with 9 bases between. Germline CDR1 reads SGHNT; CDR2 reads YYREEE (reference sequence). CDR3 length: 16 amino acids. The CDR3 DNA reads TGTGCCAGCAGCTTGGGACCGGGGGCGAACACCGGGGAGCTGTTTTTT. Translation: CASSLGPGANTGELFF. The full variable domain, completed using reference TRBV5-4 and TRBJ2-2, is ETGVTQSPTHLIKTRGQQVTLRCSSQSGHNTVSWYQQALGQGPQFIFQYYREEENGRGNFPPRFSGLQFPNYSSELNVNALELDDSALYLCASSLGPGANTGELFFGEGSRLTVL.

The chain employs TRBV7-2 and TRBJ2-5; D gene uncertain. Per the germline V gene, CDR1 is SGHTA and CDR2 is FQGNSA. The V end lost 1 base, the J end lost 5 bases, and 17 bases lay between the germline ends. This CDR3 contains 16 residues. The CDR3 sequence is CASSLVLAFPRETQYF. The CDR3 DNA reads as TGTGCCAGCAGCTTAGTTTTGGCCTTCCCTAGGGAGACCCAGTACTTC.

The CDR3 protein is CASRTGIYEQYF. For the CDR3, the DNA is TGTGCCAGCCGAACAGGGATTTACGAGCAGTACTTC. This sequence joins TRBV28 and TRBJ2-7; D possibly corresponds to TRBD1 (6 bases). The CDR3 has 12 residues. Deletions cut 8 bases from V and 4 bases from J, with 12 bases between. Germline V gives CDR1 MDHEN, CDR2 SYDVKM.

A note on this clone: The identical CDR3 is also encoded by other nucleotide sequences in the sample. The V gene is TRBV7-9, the J gene TRBJ2-1; the D gene is possibly TRBD2 (5 bases). CDR1 and CDR2 from the germline V gene are SEHNR and FQNEAQ (reference sequence). The CDR3 is 16 residues long. Trimming stripped 1 base from V and 0 bases from J, with 10 bases between. The chain's CDR3 is CASSLGLGSSYNEQFF. CDR3 nucleotides: TGTGCCAGCAGCTTAGGCTTGGGGAGCTCCTACAATGAGCAGTTCTTC.